A single sample is the source of the 8 T cell receptor beta chains below, sequenced in a study of T cell changes during pregnancy in multiple sclerosis. The assay was immunoSEQ multiplex PCR, and TCRdb's table has in-frame clones only and misses some. The data contain some 120,000 clones, around 90% of them seen just once; the ten biggest clones take up more than 1.5%. The sample consisted of peripheral blood, taken in the third trimester of pregnancy. These receptor sequences come from a female donor with multiple sclerosis, enrolled in a pregnancy study.

Worth noting for this clone: Other DNA sequences in the same sample also yield this CDR3. This chain uses TRBV6-1 with TRBJ1-5; the D is unclear. This CDR3 is 13 amino acids long. Germline V gives CDR1 MNHNS, CDR2 SASEGT. Trimming left V 5 bases short and J 2 bases short, with 7 bases between. CDR3 sequence (DNA): TGTGCCAGCAGTCCCGGGGGCAATCAGCCCCAGCATTTT. This codes for CASSPGGNQPQHF.

V gene TRBV18 combines with J gene TRBJ2-7; weak D call: TRBD1 (5 bases). The germline V and J ends were trimmed by 3 bases and 3 bases, with 12 bases remaining between them. CDR3 length equals 14 residues. The germline gives CDR1 KGHSH, CDR2 LQKENI. The CDR3 nucleotides are TGTGCCAGCTCACCGGACCTAGGGGTCTACGAGCAGTACTTC. Amino acid sequence: CASSPDLGVYEQYF.

This rearrangement joins TRBV30 to TRBJ1-5, with D unresolved. Germline loops: CDR1 GTSNPN, CDR2 SVGIG (reference sequence). The CDR3 length is 14 residues. V gave up 3 bases and J gave up 2 bases, with 11 bases separating them. CDR3 amino acids: CAWSTVLGNQPQHF. The CDR3 region has the DNA TGTGCCTGGAGCACAGTTTTGGGCAATCAGCCCCAGCATTTT.

The gene calls are TRBV27 and TRBJ1-2, with D unclear. CDR1 and CDR2 from the germline V gene are MNHEY and SMNVEV (reference sequence). There are 16 residues in the CDR3. V lost 8 bases, J lost 8 bases, and 27 bases lay in between. The CDR3, as DNA: TGTGCCAGCCAGCCGTCGACGGGTGGCGTTGATTTCGGCTACACCTTC. Protein product: CASQPSTGGVDFGYTF.

This chain links TRBV7-8 with TRBJ1-6; a possible D gene is TRBD1 (5 bases). The V gene lost 3 bases and the J gene lost 7 bases, with 25 bases spanning the gap. Germline CDR1 is SGHVS and CDR2 is FQNEAQ. This CDR3 is 19 amino acids long. The CDR3 here is CASSLKVFGGSGGNSPLHF. In DNA, the CDR3 is TGTGCCAGCAGCTTGAAGGTATTCGGAGGATCTGGGGGGAATTCACCCCTCCACTTT.

The V and J genes are TRBV30 and TRBJ2-7, with 9 bases aligning to TRBD1. J was trimmed by 6 bases and V by 5 bases; bases with no gene match: 8. This CDR3 has 13 amino acids. Germline V CDR1 and CDR2: GTSNPN, SVGIG (reference sequence). CDR3 bases: TGTGCCTGGCGGACAGGGGCGGTAGGCGAGCAGTACTTC. Translation: CAWRTGAVGEQYF. Full variable domain (remainder filled in from reference TRBV30 and TRBJ2-7): SQTIHQWPATLVQPVGSPLSLECTVEGTSNPNLYWYRQAAGRGLQLLFYSVGIGQISSEVPQNLSASRPQDRQFILSSKKLLLSDSGFYLCAWRTGAVGEQYFGPGTRLTVT.

The chain is built from TRBV9 and TRBJ2-1, with 8 bases lining up with TRBD1. The germline V gene has CDR1 SGDLS and CDR2 YYNGEE. V dropped 3 bases and J dropped 3; count of bases not matched to a gene: 8. CDR3 length: 16 residues. The CDR3 reads CASSAIWTGYYNEQFF. CDR3 nucleotide sequence: TGTGCCAGCAGCGCAATTTGGACAGGGTACTACAATGAGCAGTTCTTC.

This rearrangement joins TRBV6-5 to TRBJ2-7, with 7 bases aligning to TRBD1. From germline, CDR1 is MNHEY and CDR2 SVGAGI. With 1 base clipped from V and 2 bases from J, the junction kept 5 bases outside the gene matches. CDR3 length equals 15 residues. CDR3 protein: CASSYYRTGPYEQYF. CDR3 bases: TGTGCCAGCAGTTACTATCGGACAGGACCCTACGAGCAGTACTTC.